This T cell receptor beta chain originates from a study of blood T cell repertoires in COVID-19. Overall study: COVID-19 samples from acute and convalescent phases originated in the United States, Italy and Spain.

Germline V gene sequence: CDR1 SGHRS, CDR2 YFSETQ. This CDR3 has 14 amino acids. Germline trimming cut 4 bases from V and 3 bases from J; bases unmatched to any gene: 6. Repertoires were generated with immunoSEQ multiplex PCR, while TCRdb's copy carries only in-frame clones and drops some. The table lists some 160,000 clones, 85% to 90% of them singletons. Source material: PBMCs or T cells enriched from blood (not recorded which). V is TRBV5-1 and J is TRBJ2-7; 8 bases are shared with TRBD1. The clonotype comes from a woman between 50 and 59 years old who had recovered from COVID-19. CDR3 nucleotide sequence: TGCGCCAGCAGCCCAGGGACAGGCCTCTACGAGCAGTACTTC. Protein product: CASSPGTGLYEQYF.